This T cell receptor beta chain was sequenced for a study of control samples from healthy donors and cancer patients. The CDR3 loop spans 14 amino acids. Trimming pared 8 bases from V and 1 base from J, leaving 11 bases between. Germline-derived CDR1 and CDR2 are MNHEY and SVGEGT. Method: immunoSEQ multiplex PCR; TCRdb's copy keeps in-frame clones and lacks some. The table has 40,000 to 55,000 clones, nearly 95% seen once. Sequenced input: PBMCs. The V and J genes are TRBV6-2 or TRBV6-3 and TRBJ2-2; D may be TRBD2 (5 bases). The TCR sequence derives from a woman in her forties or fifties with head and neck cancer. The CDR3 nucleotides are TGTGCCAGCTGCCGGACTGGGAACACCGGGGAGCTGTTTTTT. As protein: CASCRTGNTGELFF.